This T cell receptor beta chain was captured in a study of response to subunit inactivated influenza vaccine. Each CDR3 protein is one row after TCRdb ran MiXCR on the RT-PCR reads. The data show 530,000 or so distinct CDR3 sequences, about 25% seen once. Regarding the study as a whole: Authors suggested few new T cells are recruited by each seasonal influenza vaccination.

This clonotype was recorded many times. What it binds is not known. This sequence was found in a man aged 50 to 60 who received an inactivated influenza vaccine. This material consisted of CD4+ T cells sorted from PBMCs, taken about 5 days after vaccination.

The CDR3 DNA reads TGTGCCAGCAGCTTAGGACTAGCGTTTTCCTACGAGCAGTACTTC. Translated: CASSLGLAFSYEQYF. The rearrangement joins TRBV7-2 to TRBJ2-7; TRBD2 matches 8 bases. Per the germline V gene, CDR1 is SGHTA and CDR2 is FQGNSA. The CDR3 has 15 residues. J lost 1 base, V lost 1 base, and 3 bases had no gene match.